The rows below give T cell receptor beta chains drawn from one sample of a study of T cells after yellow fever vaccination. One entry per CDR3 protein, called by TCRdb with MiXCR from the 5' RACE reads. This table holds approximately 250,000 distinct CDR3 sequences, about 5.2% found once. The material sequenced was CD4+ T cells sorted from PBMCs, taken on the day of the yellow fever booster vaccination. All receptors derive from a man aged 18 to 35 who received the YFV17D yellow fever vaccine. The conserved cysteine and the conserved F or W are not part of the CDR3 here. Each record gives: J gene, D gene, clone size, V gene, CDR3 protein. D genes are given only for firm matches. A row's size may be missing; if present it is once, few, many or a size class.

J gene: TRBJ1-1
D gene: .
clone size: many
V gene: TRBV9
CDR3 protein: ASSVDPRARVF

J gene: TRBJ1-2
D gene: .
clone size: .
V gene: TRBV9
CDR3 protein: ASSAGTYYGYT

J gene: TRBJ1-1
D gene: .
clone size: few
V gene: TRBV7-9
CDR3 protein: ASSLEQGAAAF

J gene: TRBJ2-2
D gene: .
clone size: few
V gene: TRBV6-5
CDR3 protein: ASSYFGLAGELF

J gene: TRBJ1-5
D gene: .
clone size: many
V gene: TRBV6-6
CDR3 protein: ASSWGQPQH

J gene: TRBJ2-7
D gene: .
clone size: .
V gene: TRBV12-3/TRBV12-4
CDR3 protein: ASSPGVEDHEQY

J gene: TRBJ1-2
D gene: .
clone size: few
V gene: TRBV6-5
CDR3 protein: ASSSSIWGNYGYT

J gene: TRBJ2-5
D gene: .
clone size: few
V gene: TRBV7-2
CDR3 protein: ASSLERDQETQY

J gene: TRBJ2-2
D gene: .
clone size: few
V gene: TRBV5-1
CDR3 protein: ASSSLTTSGGAIPGSCF

J gene: TRBJ2-1
D gene: TRBD1
clone size: few
V gene: TRBV6-6
CDR3 protein: ASSSGQRNEQF

J gene: TRBJ2-1
D gene: TRBD2
clone size: many
V gene: TRBV4-3
CDR3 protein: ASSQDGGSYNEQF

J gene: TRBJ1-5
D gene: .
clone size: few
V gene: TRBV9
CDR3 protein: ASSGGLGQPQH

J gene: TRBJ2-3
D gene: .
clone size: many
V gene: TRBV12-3/TRBV12-4
CDR3 protein: ASSWGAGDTQY

J gene: TRBJ2-1
D gene: TRBD2
clone size: many
V gene: TRBV28
CDR3 protein: ASWEGTSGDFEQF

J gene: TRBJ2-2
D gene: .
clone size: .
V gene: TRBV5-5
CDR3 protein: ASSLEGDGGGELF

J gene: TRBJ2-2
D gene: .
clone size: .
V gene: TRBV5-4
CDR3 protein: ASSLDRFANTGELF

J gene: TRBJ2-1
D gene: .
clone size: many
V gene: TRBV2
CDR3 protein: ASRPRDEQF

J gene: TRBJ2-3
D gene: .
clone size: .
V gene: TRBV6-7
CDR3 protein: ASSYKGNSYTDTQY

J gene: TRBJ1-1
D gene: TRBD1
clone size: .
V gene: TRBV12-3/TRBV12-4
CDR3 protein: ASSPTGQGDLRTEAF

J gene: TRBJ1-2
D gene: .
clone size: many
V gene: TRBV7-2
CDR3 protein: ASSLVGGDYGYT

J gene: TRBJ2-3
D gene: TRBD2
clone size: few
V gene: TRBV20-1
CDR3 protein: SAILAGAADTQY

J gene: TRBJ2-5
D gene: TRBD2
clone size: few
V gene: TRBV5-1
CDR3 protein: ASSPRMGLAGRTQY

J gene: TRBJ2-3
D gene: TRBD2
clone size: few
V gene: TRBV6-6
CDR3 protein: ASSYSSSGFGTISDTQY

J gene: TRBJ1-3
D gene: .
clone size: .
V gene: TRBV5-6
CDR3 protein: ASSEMTGNTIY

J gene: TRBJ1-2
D gene: .
clone size: few
V gene: TRBV7-2
CDR3 protein: ASSPPPWRPSNYGYT

J gene: TRBJ1-3
D gene: .
clone size: few
V gene: TRBV3-1
CDR3 protein: ASSQELGSGNTIY

J gene: TRBJ1-6
D gene: TRBD1
clone size: few
V gene: TRBV14
CDR3 protein: ASSQVRARGWSPLH

J gene: TRBJ2-6
D gene: .
clone size: many
V gene: TRBV11-2
CDR3 protein: ASSPQSGANVLT

J gene: TRBJ2-7
D gene: .
clone size: .
V gene: TRBV19
CDR3 protein: ASSSLQGTNEQY

J gene: TRBJ1-1
D gene: .
clone size: .
V gene: TRBV29-1
CDR3 protein: SVASLGTEAF

J gene: TRBJ1-3
D gene: .
clone size: .
V gene: TRBV7-2
CDR3 protein: ASSPQMRSDVY

J gene: TRBJ1-1
D gene: TRBD1
clone size: .
V gene: TRBV24-1
CDR3 protein: ATSDARGGDTEAF

J gene: TRBJ2-5
D gene: .
clone size: few
V gene: TRBV5-1
CDR3 protein: ASRESGHQETQY

J gene: TRBJ1-2
D gene: .
clone size: .
V gene: TRBV7-2
CDR3 protein: ASSPTGLGYT

J gene: TRBJ2-1
D gene: TRBD1
clone size: few
V gene: TRBV6-2/TRBV6-3
CDR3 protein: ASSSARDRPYNEQF

J gene: TRBJ1-1
D gene: .
clone size: many
V gene: TRBV20-1
CDR3 protein: SALRGTEAF

J gene: TRBJ2-2
D gene: .
clone size: .
V gene: TRBV25-1
CDR3 protein: ASSDPRGSGELF

J gene: TRBJ1-1
D gene: .
clone size: many
V gene: TRBV7-3
CDR3 protein: ASGDTANTEAF

J gene: TRBJ2-6
D gene: .
clone size: .
V gene: TRBV5-1
CDR3 protein: ASLPGPEANVLT

J gene: TRBJ1-5
D gene: .
clone size: many
V gene: TRBV28
CDR3 protein: ASRQGSNQPQH

J gene: TRBJ1-2
D gene: .
clone size: few
V gene: TRBV20-1
CDR3 protein: SASIGPNYGYT

J gene: TRBJ2-5
D gene: TRBD2
clone size: .
V gene: TRBV12-5
CDR3 protein: ASGLGTSKTQY

J gene: TRBJ2-7
D gene: .
clone size: .
V gene: TRBV7-7
CDR3 protein: ASSPGGGSRY

J gene: TRBJ2-1
D gene: .
clone size: many
V gene: TRBV19
CDR3 protein: ASSIGGHFNEQF

J gene: TRBJ2-3
D gene: .
clone size: many
V gene: TRBV6-1
CDR3 protein: ASSGEGIGSDTQY

J gene: TRBJ2-7
D gene: TRBD1
clone size: .
V gene: TRBV28
CDR3 protein: ASSFPGGFHYEQY

J gene: TRBJ2-6
D gene: .
clone size: few
V gene: TRBV4-1
CDR3 protein: ASSQPLSGANVLT

J gene: TRBJ2-3
D gene: TRBD2
clone size: many
V gene: TRBV11-2
CDR3 protein: ASSPIRGGGTDTQY

J gene: TRBJ1-2
D gene: .
clone size: few
V gene: TRBV4-1
CDR3 protein: ASSQLGNGYT

J gene: TRBJ1-4
D gene: TRBD1
clone size: few
V gene: TRBV18
CDR3 protein: ASSPDGTGLF

J gene: TRBJ2-6
D gene: .
clone size: many
V gene: TRBV4-2
CDR3 protein: ASSQSRATGSGANVLT

J gene: TRBJ2-1
D gene: .
clone size: few
V gene: TRBV20-1
CDR3 protein: SASARTSYNEQF

J gene: TRBJ2-2
D gene: TRBD1
clone size: few
V gene: TRBV20-1
CDR3 protein: SLTGDTNTGELF

J gene: TRBJ2-5
D gene: .
clone size: many
V gene: TRBV15
CDR3 protein: ATSRVGETQY

J gene: TRBJ2-1
D gene: .
clone size: few
V gene: TRBV12-3/TRBV12-4
CDR3 protein: ASSPSPSGEF